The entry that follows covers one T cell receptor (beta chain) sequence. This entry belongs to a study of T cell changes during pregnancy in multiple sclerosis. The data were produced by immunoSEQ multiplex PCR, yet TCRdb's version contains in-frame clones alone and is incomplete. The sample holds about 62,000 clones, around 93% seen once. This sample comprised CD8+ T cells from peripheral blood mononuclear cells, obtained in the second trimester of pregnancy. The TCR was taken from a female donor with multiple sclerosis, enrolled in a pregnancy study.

The chain's CDR3 is CASSPGGSYEQYF. Written as DNA, the CDR3 is TGTGCCAGCAGTCCAGGGGGCTCCTACGAGCAGTACTTC. V is TRBV6-4 and J is TRBJ2-7; 7 bases line up with TRBD1. Unmatched junction bases numbered 1, after V lost 5 bases and J lost 0 bases. Germline values: CDR1 MRHNA, CDR2 SNTAGT. The CDR3 covers 13 residues.